A single sample gave rise to the 5 T cell receptor beta chains below, sequenced in a study of beta chain features in type 1 diabetes. The antigens of these receptors remain unknown. As every portion of the isolated RNA was reverse transcribed, the sequencing read expressed TCRB transcripts. The method was immunoSEQ multiplex PCR; TCRdb's version includes in-frame clones alone and lacks a portion of them. The sample lists 600,000 or so clones; over 12% were seen once. Overall study findings and caveats: There was a moderate but significant shortening of TCRB CDR3s in all four CD4+ subsets of Type 1 diabetes patients.

Sample: naive CD4+ T cells from blood. The source of these receptors is a man aged 18 to 29 with type 1 diabetes.

This clone occurred a few times. This chain connects TRBV4-1 to TRBJ1-2, with a weak D call TRBD1 (6 bases). V gave up 3 bases and J gave up 8 bases, with 7 bases separating them. The CDR3 is 11 amino acids. Germline CDR1 MGHRA, CDR2 YSYEKL. As DNA, the CDR3 is TGCGCCAGCAGCCAGGACAGCGGCTACACCTTC. Translating gives CASSQDSGYTF.

This clone was observed a handful of times. The chain uses TRBV30 and TRBJ2-3; D is perhaps TRBD1 or TRBD2 (5 bases each). With 0 bases removed from V and 3 bases from J, the gap between germline ends came to 19 bases. Germline V lookup: CDR1 GTSNPN, CDR2 SVGIG (reference sequence). The CDR3 sequence is 17 residues long. CDR3 coding DNA: TGTGCCTGGAGTGTACCCTTGGCTAGCAAGGGGACAGATACGCAGTATTTT. It translates to CAWSVPLASKGTDTQYF.

V and J are TRBV9 and TRBJ2-7, with TRBD1 as a possible D gene (7 bases). This CDR3 contains 13 residues. Trimming left V 2 bases short and J 6 bases short, with 12 bases between. CDR1 is SGDLS, CDR2 YYNGEE, per germline. The chain's CDR3 is CASSVYRGGEQYF. The CDR3 DNA sequence: TGTGCCAGCAGCGTGTACAGGGGAGGCGAGCAGTACTTC.

This chain connects TRBV7-2 to TRBJ1-5; TRBD1 might be the D (6 bases). Germline CDR1 is SGHTA and CDR2 is FQGNSA. There are 14 residues in the CDR3. V dropped 8 bases and J dropped 6 bases, with 17 bases sitting between them. The chain's CDR3 is CASAPGASGQPQHF. The CDR3 DNA sequence: TGTGCCAGCGCTCCGGGGGCCTCGGGTCAGCCCCAGCATTTT.

In regard to this clone: In the same sample, other DNA sequences code for this CDR3. The J gene is TRBJ2-7, the V gene TRBV5-1; D unclear. The CDR3 is 13 residues long. The V end lost 0 bases, the J end lost 3 bases, and 7 bases lay between the germline ends. Germline V gene lookup returns CDR1 SGHRS and CDR2 YFSETQ. The DNA for the CDR3 is TGCGCCAGCAGCTTGGTCGGCAGCTACGAGCAGTACTTC. It is translated as CASSLVGSYEQYF.